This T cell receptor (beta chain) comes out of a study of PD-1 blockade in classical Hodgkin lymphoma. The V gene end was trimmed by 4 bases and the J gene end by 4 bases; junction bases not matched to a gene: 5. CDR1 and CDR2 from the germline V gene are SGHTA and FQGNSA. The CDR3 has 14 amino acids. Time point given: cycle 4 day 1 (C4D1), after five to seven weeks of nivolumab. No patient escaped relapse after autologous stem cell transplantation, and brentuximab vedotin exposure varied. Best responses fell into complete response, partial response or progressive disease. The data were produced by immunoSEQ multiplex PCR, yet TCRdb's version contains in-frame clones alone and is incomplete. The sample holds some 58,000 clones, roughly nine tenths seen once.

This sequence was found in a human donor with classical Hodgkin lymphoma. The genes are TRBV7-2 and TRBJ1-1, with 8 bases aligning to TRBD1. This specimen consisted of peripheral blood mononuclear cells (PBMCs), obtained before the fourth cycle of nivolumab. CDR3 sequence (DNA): TGTGCCAGCAGCTGGTCAGGGGGCGGCACTGAAGCTTTCTTT. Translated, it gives CASSWSGGGTEAFF.